One and the same sample provided the 14 T cell receptor beta chains below, sequenced in a study of cytomegalovirus exposure and HLA in healthy donors (dated by TCRdb to between 2016 and 2019). To prepare the library, the immunoSEQ multiplex PCR assay was applied. A mixture of 60 forward primers for TCR Vbeta segments and 13 reverse primers for TCR Jbeta segments was used in the multiplex PCR. This is the immuneACCESS table as TCRdb keeps it, with only in-frame sequences that have V and J called. A part of the clones is gone; compared with another copy, unresolved V genes explain less than half, and the rest is unexplained. The sample yields about 200,000 clones; over 75% were counted once. About 0.1% of the sample is held by the ten biggest clonotypes. Material for sequencing was PBMCs. The origin of the receptors is a boy under 10 years old in good health and CMV-seronegative.

This rearrangement joins TRBV5-1 to TRBJ1-3; 10 nucleotides line up with TRBD1. The CDR3 extends over 16 amino acids. Germline values: CDR1 SGHRS, CDR2 YFSETQ. The J segment lost 1 base and the V segment lost 5 bases, leaving 6 bases of the junction unmatched. DNA for the CDR3: TGCGCCAGCAGAGCGACAGGGGGCCGGTCTGGAAACACCATATATTTT. The encoded protein is CASRATGGRSGNTIYF.

The CDR3 protein is CASSQNDRGLPNTEAFF. CDR3 DNA: TGCGCCAGCAGCCAGAACGACAGGGGGCTCCCGAACACTGAAGCTTTCTTT. The chain has TRBV4-3 and TRBJ1-1; 10 bases line up with TRBD1. The CDR3 covers 17 residues. Germline assignment: CDR1 LGHNA and CDR2 YSLEER. V dropped 3 bases and J dropped 1; count of bases not matched to a gene: 8.

V is TRBV29-1 and J is TRBJ2-1; 13 nucleotides match TRBD2. V dropped 7 bases and J dropped 2; count of bases not matched to a gene: 2. The CDR3 has 14 residues. The germline gives CDR1 SQVTM, CDR2 ANQGSEA. The chain's CDR3 is CSGLAGGPYNEQFF. The CDR3 bases are TGCAGCGGACTAGCGGGGGGACCCTACAATGAGCAGTTCTTC.

This clone appeared a few times. V usage is TRBV5-4 and J usage is TRBJ2-5; 11 bases match TRBD2. V shed 0 bases, J shed 5 bases, and the junction held 0 bases outside the gene matches. In germline, CDR1 is SGHNT, CDR2 YYREEE (reference sequence). The CDR3 sequence is 14 residues long. CDR3 in amino acids: CASSLASGGETQYF. The CDR3, as DNA: TGTGCCAGCAGCTTGGCTAGCGGGGGGGAGACCCAGTACTTC. Combining the CDR3 with reference TRBV5-4 and TRBJ2-5 gives the whole variable domain ETGVTQSPTHLIKTRGQQVTLRCSSQSGHNTVSWYQQALGQGPQFIFQYYREEENGRGNFPPRFSGLQFPNYSSELNVNALELDDSALYLCASSLASGGETQYFGPGTRLLVL.

As for this clone: At one boundary the junction diverges from the germline segment, which might be a read error. This rearrangement joins TRBV7-9 to TRBJ2-7, with TRBD1 identical over 12 bases. CDR1 and CDR2 (germline): SEHNR, FQNEAQ (reference sequence). The CDR3 runs to 15 residues. CDR3 bases: TGTGCCAGCAGCCCCAAGGGGGACAGGGGGCCCCTTACGGACTTC. This translates into CASSPKGDRGPLTDF. Variable domain in full (rest from reference TRBV7-9 and TRBJ2-7): DTGVSQNPRHKITKRGQNVTFRCDPISEHNRLYWYRQTLGQGPEFLTYFQNEAQLEKSRLLSDRFSAERPKGSFSTLEIQRTEQGDSAMYLCASSPKGDRGPLTDFGPGTRLTVT.

This chain links TRBV6-1 with TRBJ1-1; tentatively, D is TRBD1 (5 bases). The length of the CDR3 is 13 residues. Germline V gives CDR1 MNHNS, CDR2 SASEGT. V shed 4 bases and J shed 0 bases, with 6 bases lying between them. Written as DNA, the CDR3 is TGTGCCAGCAGTGGGGGCGTGAACACTGAAGCTTTCTTT. Its translation is CASSGGVNTEAFF.

The rearrangement links TRBV6-1 to TRBJ2-4; D is perhaps TRBD2 (6 bases). This CDR3 has 14 residues. V lost 4 bases, J lost 8 bases, and 15 bases lay in between. Germline CDR1 and CDR2: MNHNS and SASEGT. Written as DNA, the CDR3 is TGTGCCAGCAGTGGCGGGACTGTTCTAGACATTCAGTACTTC. Translation gives CASSGGTVLDIQYF.

The chain couples TRBV6-1 to TRBJ2-1; TRBD1 aligns across 12 bases. With 4 bases clipped from V and 8 bases from J, the junction kept 6 bases outside the gene matches. Per the germline V gene, CDR1 is MNHNS and CDR2 is SASEGT. There are 15 residues in the CDR3. CDR3 region: CASSGTGTGGYEQFF. Here the CDR3 DNA reads TGTGCCAGCAGTGGGACCGGGACAGGGGGCTATGAGCAGTTCTTC.

This sequence joins TRBV11-1 and TRBJ2-6; the D gene is possibly TRBD1 (5 bases). V was clipped by 1 base and J by 2 bases, with 6 bases between them. Germline V gene lookup returns CDR1 SGHAT and CDR2 FQDESV (reference sequence). This CDR3 comprises 15 residues. CDR3 residues: CASSLEGTGANVLTF. The DNA of the CDR3 is TGTGCCAGCAGCTTAGAGGGGACTGGGGCCAACGTCCTGACTTTC.

In this sample, this clone turned up a few times. The DNA for the CDR3 is TGTGCCAGTAGTATTTCGGTGGGCAGGGCCGACTCACCCCTCCACTTT. It codes for CASSISVGRADSPLHF. The rearrangement uses TRBV19 and TRBJ1-6; possible D gene TRBD1, 5 bases. CDR1 LNHDA and CDR2 SQIVND come from the germline V gene (reference sequence). V lost 3 bases to trimming and J lost 10 bases, with 19 bases between them. The length of the CDR3 is 16 residues. Drawing the rest from reference TRBV19 and TRBJ1-6, the complete variable domain is DGGITQSPKYLFRKEGQNVTLSCEQNLNHDAMYWYRQDPGQGLRLIYYSQIVNDFQKGDIAEGYSVSREKKESFPLTVTSAQKNPTAFYLCASSISVGRADSPLHFGNGTRLTVT.

The chain joins TRBV5-5 to TRBJ1-5; tentatively, D is TRBD1 (5 bases). Germline CDR1 is SGHKS and CDR2 is YYEKEE (reference sequence). This CDR3 has 15 residues. V was shortened by 4 bases and J by 3 bases, with 14 bases between the two germline ends. Here the CDR3 DNA reads TGTGCCAGCAGCCCAGGGCCGGGGGACAATCAGCCCCAGCATTTT. Its protein product is CASSPGPGDNQPQHF. Drawing the rest from reference TRBV5-5 and TRBJ1-5, the complete variable domain is DAGVTQSPTHLIKTRGQQVTLRCSPISGHKSVSWYQQVLGQGPQFIFQYYEKEERGRGNFPDRFSARQFPNYSSELNVNALLLGDSALYLCASSPGPGDNQPQHFGDGTRLSIL.

The chain couples TRBV5-4 to TRBJ2-2; 9 positions match TRBD1. Per germline, CDR1 SGHNT and CDR2 YYREEE (reference sequence). Trimming cost V 3 bases and J 5 bases; bases outside gene matches: 8. The CDR3 sequence is 16 residues long. CDR3 nucleotide sequence: TGTGCCAGCAGCTACCCCGGGACAGGGAATACCGGGGAGCTGTTTTTT. It specifies CASSYPGTGNTGELFF.

J is TRBJ2-5 and V is TRBV7-2; a weak D match, TRBD2 (5 bases). The end of the DNA is better explained by TRBJ2-7, so the J call may be wrong. The germline V gene has CDR1 SGHTA and CDR2 FQGNSA. This CDR3 comprises 14 residues. The CDR3 is CASSLDSGVYEQYF. CDR3 coding DNA: TGTGCCAGCAGCTTAGACAGCGGAGTCTACGAGCAGTACTTC.

V is TRBV2 and J is TRBJ1-2; TRBD1 is a possible D gene (5 bases). CDR1 is SNHLY, CDR2 FYNNEI, per germline. The V end lost 1 base, the J end lost 3 bases, and 15 bases lay between the germline ends. This CDR3 is built from 16 residues. Here the CDR3 reads CASSEEDSGSDYGYTF. The CDR3, as DNA: TGTGCCAGCAGTGAAGAAGACAGCGGGTCGGACTATGGCTACACCTTC.